The following is a T cell receptor (beta chain) sequence with its context. Its target is not known. The CDR3 sequence is 13 residues long. CDR1 and CDR2 from the germline V gene are SGHNT and YYREEE (reference sequence). V lost 0 bases and J lost 7; bases outside the gene matches: 2. The record originates from a study of PD-L1 blockade in urothelial cancer. Study results and limitations: For durable-benefit patients, tumor-associated blood clones expanded more at 3 weeks.

TCR analog templates of synthetic origin were spiked into each PCR. Libraries were prepared by immunoSEQ multiplex PCR; TCRdb keeps only in-frame clonotypes and omits some of them. The data hold approximately 20,000 clones, with 91% observed a single time. Time point indicated: peripheral blood 6 weeks after treatment start. The sequences come from PBMCs, collected around atezolizumab (anti-PD-L1) treatment. The chain couples TRBV5-4 to TRBJ1-1; 8 bases are shared with TRBD1. This TCR was recovered from a woman aged 60-70 years with urothelial cancer. The CDR3 loop reads CASSLGGTGEAFF. The CDR3 region has the DNA TGTGCCAGCAGCTTGGGTGGGACAGGTGAAGCTTTCTTT.